This paragraph covers one T cell receptor (beta chain) sequence. Data came from immunoSEQ multiplex PCR; TCRdb stores just in-frame clones and leaves some out. Of 70,000 to 80,000 clones listed, approximately 83% were seen once; the top ten hold 10% to 15%. The CDR3 sequence is 15 residues long. Trimming took off 7 bases at V and 5 bases at J, with 17 bases between the two ends. The data originate from a study of blood T cell repertoires in COVID-19. This chain connects TRBV23-1 to TRBJ1-4, with D possibly TRBD1 on 6 matching bases. TRBV23-1 is an open reading frame, and its role is uncertain. The sequencing input was peripheral blood. The clonotype comes from a human donor in a cohort sampled during active COVID-19. CDR3 region: CASNRWGRPNEKLFF. CDR3 in DNA: TGCGCCAGCAACCGCTGGGGGCGTCCCAATGAAAAACTGTTTTTT.